The present entry profiles one T cell receptor beta chain with its context. No antigen is known for it. MiXCR, applied by TCRdb to the reads, yields one record per CDR3 protein. The sample shows roughly 920,000 distinct CDR3 sequences, around 30% of them seen only once. This record belongs to a study of T cell repertoires in cytomegalovirus infection. Looking at the study overall: Used in the study were CMV epitopes, some recently identified and HLA-C-restricted, others well-studied and HLA-B-restricted. From public TCR beta signatures came an indication of both CMV infection and matching HLA type. Study findings and constraints: Summed frequency of public TCR beta families distinguished CMV carriers with the relevant HLA. HLA-C-restricted CMV-specific TCR beta clonotypes were dominant in the ex vivo response.

CDR1 is SEHNR and CDR2 is FQNEAQ in the germline V gene (reference sequence). The CDR3 contains 16 residues. V lost 5 bases and J 0 bases, leaving 14 bases between the germline ends. Specimen: cultured CD8+ T cells from PBMCs, collected from culture after CMV antigen stimulation. The genes are TRBV7-9 and TRBJ2-4; no reliable D call. The receptor's source is a human donor in good health (CMV status not recorded). Some clones in this sample may be carry-over from other donors' samples. DNA for the CDR3: TGTGCCAGCAGCACCGAAGGGTCTTTAGCCAAAAACATTCAGTACTTC. It translates to CASSTEGSLAKNIQYF.